This paragraph reports one TCR beta chain. There are many counts of this clonotype. Its specific antigen is unknown. Base qualities are not provided; no much larger clone lies one nucleotide away. The data are from a study of T-cell memory formation after mild COVID-19 (dated by TCRdb to the early 2020s). Regarding the complete study: TCR sequence clusters from the two donors were largely donor specific. Two young, previously healthy adult volunteers, one female and one male, were included in the cohort. Longitudinal TCRalpha and TCRbeta repertoire sequencing tracked T-cell clones expanding and contracting after mild COVID-19 in a couple of donors.

Ficoll-Paque density gradient centrifugation was the method used to isolate PBMCs. Reads for this sample came from an Illumina NovaSeq 6000. Using 5'RACE with constant-segment primers, TCRalpha and TCRbeta cDNA libraries were constructed, with sample barcodes and unique molecular identifiers added in the process. RNA was extracted from every sample with Trizol reagent. Library amplification was performed in two PCR steps, and a second sample barcode and Illumina TruSeq adapters were introduced in the second step. Sequencing of the libraries was done on an Illumina NovaSeq, producing 2 x 150 bp paired-end reads. The authors' analysis ran thus. Demultiplexing of reads and collapsing into UMI-guided consensus sequences were performed with migec v1.2.7. Using mixcr v2.1.11, the UMI consensuses were aligned to TRA and TRB V and J templates and assembled into clonotypes. A clonotype was counted as expanded or contracted only when both edgeR and NoisET called the clonotype significant, with the noise models trained on biological replicates. edgeR calls used a false discovery rate-adjusted p below 0.01 and a log2 fold-change threshold of 1. As an exploratory analysis of dynamics, max-normalized trajectories of the 1000 most abundant clonotypes were examined with PCA combined with hierarchical clustering. Separately sequenced CD4+ and CD8+ repertoires were used to assign a CD4 or CD8 phenotype to each responding clone. The raw public data were reprocessed by TCRdb itself: fastp quality trimming at Q25, MiXCR clonotype calling, in-frame beta chains only. Each record represents a unique CDR3 protein, reported with the most common genes and DNA among its rows. TCRdb's processing, not the authors' own work, is the source of the V and J calls. The sample table holds approximately 350,000 distinct CDR3 sequences, of which 10% to 15% were seen once. The top ten clones comprise about a fifth of the sample.

Study-wide findings and limitations: Only a couple of mild cases were covered by the study, and larger cohorts that include severe cases with pre-infection samples were considered necessary. SARS-CoV-2 specificity of the second-wave clones peaking on day 37 was not confirmed. The detection of some responding clones in pre-infection memory suggests that pre-existing cross-reactive memory T cells joined the SARS-CoV-2 response. Contracting CD4+ clones turned up mainly in the CM and EM memory subsets, whereas EMRA was where CD8+ clones were enriched. From day 15 to 85, contracting clones showed balanced CD4/CD8 phenotypes, whereas a second wave of clones that expanded from day 15 to 37 leaned towards CD4+.

The CDR3 goes from the cysteine to the phenylalanine over 14 residues. The entry retains the CDR3 DNA only, 42 bases that are in frame from base 1. Germline trimming amounts to 5 bases on V and 7 bases on J, with 10 as the count of junction bases outside the gene matches. CDR1 and CDR2 are drawn from the germline V gene: MNHEY, SVGAGI. Material: PBMCs or a T cell subset sorted from them (not recorded which). The TCR comes from a man younger than 30 who had mild COVID-19 (a few samples of this study predate the infection). The sample titles of this study are shuffled in the database, so cell type and time point are left out; the donor was told from shared clones. The chain employs TRBV6-5 and TRBJ1-2; TRBD1 aligns with 7 central bases. The CDR3 here reads CASSRTGLASGYTF. The nucleotides are TGTGCCAGCAGTCGGACAGGTCTGGCCTCTGGCTACACCTTC.